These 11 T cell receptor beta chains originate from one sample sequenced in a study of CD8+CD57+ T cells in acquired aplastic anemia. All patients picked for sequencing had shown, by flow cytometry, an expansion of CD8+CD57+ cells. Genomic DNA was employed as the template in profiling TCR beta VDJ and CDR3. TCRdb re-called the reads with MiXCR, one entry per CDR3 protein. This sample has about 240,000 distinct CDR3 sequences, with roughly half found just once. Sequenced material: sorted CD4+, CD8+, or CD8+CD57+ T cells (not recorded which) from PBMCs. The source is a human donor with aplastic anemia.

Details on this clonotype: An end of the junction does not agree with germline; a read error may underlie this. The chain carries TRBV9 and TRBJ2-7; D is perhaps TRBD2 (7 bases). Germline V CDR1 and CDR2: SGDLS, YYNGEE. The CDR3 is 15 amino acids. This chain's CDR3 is CASSVGAGEGYEQYF. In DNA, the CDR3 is TGCGCCAGCAGCGTAGGGGCAGGGGAGGGCTACGAGCAGTACTTC. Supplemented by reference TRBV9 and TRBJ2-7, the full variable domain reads DSGVTQTPKHLITATGQRVTLRCSPRSGDLSVYWYQQSLDQGLQFLIQYYNGEERAKGNILERFSAQQFPDLHSELNLSSLELGDSALYFCASSVGAGEGYEQYFGPGTRLTVT.

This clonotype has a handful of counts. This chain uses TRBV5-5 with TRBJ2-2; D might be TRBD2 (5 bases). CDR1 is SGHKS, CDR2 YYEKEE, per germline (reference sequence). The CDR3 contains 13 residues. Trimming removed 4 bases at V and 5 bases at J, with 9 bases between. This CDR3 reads CASSVGETGELFF. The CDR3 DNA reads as TGTGCCAGCAGCGTGGGAGAAACCGGGGAGCTGTTTTTT.

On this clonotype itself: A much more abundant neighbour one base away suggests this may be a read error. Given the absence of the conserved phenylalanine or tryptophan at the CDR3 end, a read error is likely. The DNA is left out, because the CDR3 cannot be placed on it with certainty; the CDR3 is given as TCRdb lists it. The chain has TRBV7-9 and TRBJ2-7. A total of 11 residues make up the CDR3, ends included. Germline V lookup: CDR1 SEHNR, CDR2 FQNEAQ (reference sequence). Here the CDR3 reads CASSLVQGEYS.

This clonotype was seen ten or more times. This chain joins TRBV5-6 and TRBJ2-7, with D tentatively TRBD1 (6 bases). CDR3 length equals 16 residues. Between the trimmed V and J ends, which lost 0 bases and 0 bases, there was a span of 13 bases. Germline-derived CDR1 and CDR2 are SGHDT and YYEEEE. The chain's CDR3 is CASSLEWGRSSYEQYF. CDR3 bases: TGTGCCAGCAGCTTGGAGTGGGGGCGGTCCTCCTACGAGCAGTACTTC.

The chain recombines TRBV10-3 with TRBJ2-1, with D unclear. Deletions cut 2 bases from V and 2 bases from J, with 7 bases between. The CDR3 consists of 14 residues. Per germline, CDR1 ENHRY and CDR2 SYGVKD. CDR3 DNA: TGTGCCATCAGTGAGGCTCCGACCTACAATGAGCAGTTCTTC. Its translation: CAISEAPTYNEQFF.

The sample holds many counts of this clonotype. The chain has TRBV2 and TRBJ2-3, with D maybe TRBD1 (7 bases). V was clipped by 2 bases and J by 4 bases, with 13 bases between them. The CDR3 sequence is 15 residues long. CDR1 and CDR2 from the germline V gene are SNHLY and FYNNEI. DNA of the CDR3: TGTGCCAGCAGTGAACCCTCCAGGGGGGCAGATACGCAGTATTTT. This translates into CASSEPSRGADTQYF.

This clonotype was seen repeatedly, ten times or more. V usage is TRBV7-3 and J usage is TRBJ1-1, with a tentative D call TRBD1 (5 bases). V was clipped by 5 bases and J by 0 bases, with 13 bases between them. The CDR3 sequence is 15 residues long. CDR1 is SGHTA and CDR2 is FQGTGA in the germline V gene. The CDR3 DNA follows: TGTGCCAGCAGCAGTGACAGACGGATGAACACTGAAGCTTTCTTT. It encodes CASSSDRRMNTEAFF.

The CDR3 loop reads CSATPGPPYEQYF. The CDR3 nucleotides are TGCAGTGCCACTCCCGGGCCCCCCTACGAGCAGTACTTC. The V call is TRBV20-1, the J call TRBJ2-7; D remains unclear. Germline CDR1 reads DFQATT; CDR2 reads SNEGSKA (reference sequence). The CDR3 is 13 residues long. Trimming left V 6 bases short and J 2 bases short, with 14 bases between.

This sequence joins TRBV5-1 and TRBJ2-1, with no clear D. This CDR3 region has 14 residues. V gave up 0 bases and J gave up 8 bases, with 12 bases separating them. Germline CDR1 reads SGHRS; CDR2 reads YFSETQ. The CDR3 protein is CASSLGHSVHEQFF. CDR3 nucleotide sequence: TGCGCCAGCAGCTTGGGACACAGTGTACATGAGCAGTTCTTC. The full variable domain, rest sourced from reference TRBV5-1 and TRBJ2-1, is KAGVTQTPRYLIKTRGQQVTLSCSPISGHRSVSWYQQTPGQGLQFLFEYFSETQRNKGNFPGRFSGRQFSNSRSEMNVSTLELGDSALYLCASSLGHSVHEQFFGPGTRLTVL.

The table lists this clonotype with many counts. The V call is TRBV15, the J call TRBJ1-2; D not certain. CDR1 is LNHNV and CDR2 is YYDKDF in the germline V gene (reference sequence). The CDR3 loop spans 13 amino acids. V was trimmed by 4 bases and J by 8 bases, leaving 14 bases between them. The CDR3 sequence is CATSIRGLRGYTF. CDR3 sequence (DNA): TGTGCCACCAGCATCAGAGGCCTCAGAGGCTACACCTTC.

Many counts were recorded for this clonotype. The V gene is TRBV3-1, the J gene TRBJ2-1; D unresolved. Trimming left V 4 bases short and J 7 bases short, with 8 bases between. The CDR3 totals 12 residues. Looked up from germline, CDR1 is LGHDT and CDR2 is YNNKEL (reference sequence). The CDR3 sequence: CASSPRKNEQFF. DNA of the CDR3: TGTGCCAGCAGCCCGAGAAAGAATGAGCAGTTCTTC.